Reported below is one TCR beta chain. This clone has only a few counts. The target of this receptor is not known. No base-level quality is on record; no much larger clone is a single base apart. The CDR3 numbers 15 residues from cysteine through phenylalanine. The CDR3 DNA has 45 bases and is translated from base 1. At the junction V is shortened by 3 bases and J by 2 bases, with 15 bases in between. The germline V gene provides CDR1 SGHRS and CDR2 YFSETQ. This record belongs to a study of cytomegalovirus exposure and HLA in healthy donors (TCRdb year 2017). In the study overall: An earlier analysis of approximately 550 of the donors reported approximately 270 Gb of sequence data and 117 million unique TCR beta sequences from roughly 200 million T cells. Roughly 300 gigabases of sequencing data and 70 million to 100 million unique TCR sequences made up an early release that covered nearly 650 HLA-typed donors. Of the roughly 400 genotyped donors, around 81% fell in the genetic ancestry cluster associated with self-reported Caucasian donors. The study aimed to test whether signatures of past pathogen exposure could be identified by cataloging public T cell receptors. The study profiled the T cell repertoires of approximately 700 subjects by immunosequencing and related them to cytomegalovirus serostatus. Along with the approximately 700-subject first cohort, a separate validation cohort of over a hundred different subjects was used. To predict cytomegalovirus infection status, the study combined high-throughput TCR immunosequencing, statistical association of individual TCRs with disease status, and machine learning. In a later analysis, previously published TCR beta repertoires from about 640 donors were re-analyzed and high-resolution HLA genotyping was added so that TCR occurrence patterns could be studied. Rather than using new phenotypic data, the later analysis identified candidate immune exposures from TCR beta sequences and from how often those sequences occurred across donors. In an earlier analysis of roughly 580 of the donors, high-throughput TCR beta sequencing was used to judge whether each TCR beta V gene segment behaved as functional or pseudogenic. Alongside the repertoire data, information on donor age, sex, ethnicity and CMV serostatus was compiled. Genome-wide SNP genotypes for about 60% of the roughly 670 donors were used in a later genetic analysis, which treated that subset as a discovery cohort. All discovery cohort repertoires had been generated using a single sequencing platform. HLA typing included class I and class II loci at four-digit resolution. The number of donors typed differed by locus, with about 629-630 for A, B, C, DRB1 and DQB1, 522 for DQA1, approximately 570 for DPA1, and under 490 for DPB1. A handful of DR-DQ haplotypes were handled as single units for association and clustering because linkage in the cohort was strong. Among several hundred genotyped donors of the cohort, an average of approximately 200,000 unique TCR beta nucleotide sequences was sequenced per donor, of which roughly 17% were non-productive.

Beyond this particular receptor, the publication reports: CMV serostatus was the only immune exposure information available for the cohort. In an earlier analysis of about 600 of the donors, most TCR beta V segments appeared in productive rearrangements about 87% or about 30% of the time, broadly matching IMGT annotations. Because counts were too low, 15 to 20 rarely observed V segments, including chromosome 9 orphons, were excluded from the earlier analysis of fewer than 650 of the donors. Most TCR sequences were seen in very few donors, while some public TCRs were found in many individuals. When HLA alleles, especially DR and DQ, strongly co-occurred, attributing TCR associations to individual alleles was difficult. The classifier was reported to diagnose cytomegalovirus status with high specificity and sensitivity in both the original and validation cohorts. A later analysis reported that several top co-occurrence clusters appeared linked to parvovirus B19, influenza, CMV and Epstein-Barr virus. Because HLA typing was missing for some donors at each locus, association tests included only the typed subset. According to a later analysis, TCR association rates differed among HLA loci, with DRB1 alleles showing the most associated TCRs and HLA-C alleles showing the fewest. The sequencing pipeline was judged likely to have produced a cluster of highly shared sequence variants as a technical artifact. Correlated functional status among segregating V segments might reflect linkage disequilibrium, but an unknown experimental factor could not be ruled out. It was suggested by the authors that the approach could potentially be generalized to other disease states and immunological phenotypes. At a false discovery rate of 0.05, a later analysis linked 16,951 TCR beta sequences to specific HLA alleles. In a later genetic analysis, a missense DCLRE1C variant was associated with V-gene and J-gene trimming of TCR beta chains, and the association was replicated in an independent cohort. The cohort was sequenced for TCR beta chains only, and without alpha or paired-chain data the features that could be detected were limited. A few of the identified cytomegalovirus-associated TCR beta chains were confirmed in vitro to be specific for cytomegalovirus antigens. The presence/absence analyses assumed that sequencing depth was roughly uniform across donors, and that assumption may not be true. According to a later genetic analysis, donors in an Asian-associated ancestry cluster had fewer N-insertions in productive TCRs than the approximately 700-donor mean. A further reported finding was that TCR beta sequences accurately predicted the HLA-A and HLA-B alleles for most subjects in the first cohort. Compared with equally common non-associated chains, HLA-associated TCR beta chains in a later analysis were more clonally expanded and had lower generation probabilities. Most CMV-associated TCR beta chains appeared to be HLA-restricted in a later analysis, and the HLA associations seemed to be driven largely by CMV exposure. The study gave a list of 150 to 200 TCR beta chains associated with cytomegalovirus. Because the 87-base-pair reads could not distinguish some IMGT-functional V segments, including TRBV6-2 and TRBV6-3, those segments were excluded.

Libraries were made using the immunoSEQ multiplex PCR assay. For the multiplex PCR, a mixture combining 60 forward primers for TCR Vbeta segments and 13 reverse primers for TCR Jbeta segments was used. The CDR3 region of rearranged TCR beta genes was amplified from genomic DNA by a multiplex PCR assay. The Illumina HiSeq System was used to sequence the amplified TCR beta libraries as 87-base-pair reads. Per the authors' processing: A later analysis counted 75 million to 100 million unique TCR beta chains across the 550 to 700 repertoires, and some 11 million of these chains were shared by at least two donors. Raw reads were error-corrected and collapsed into unique sequences by a nearest-neighbor algorithm in which closely related sequences were merged to remove PCR and sequencing errors. V, D and J gene segments were assigned by aligning CDR3 sequences to IMGT reference sequences. For a sequence to be retained, a match of at least six nucleotides to both a V gene segment and a J gene segment was required. Rearrangements were classified as productive when the CDR3 lacked stop codons and remained in frame with V and J, and all other rearrangements were classified as non-productive. Following IMGT convention, CDR3 was defined as the stretch from the second conserved V-encoded cysteine up to the conserved J-encoded phenylalanine. The earlier analysis of a few hundred of the donors excluded sequences that lacked an unambiguous match to a single V gene segment. An earlier analysis of several hundred of the donors classified V segments as functional when productive rearrangements were above 56.7% and as segregating when the standard deviation between donors was above 5%. A statistical classification framework was developed to diagnose cytomegalovirus status using the catalog of TCR beta chain sequences. In a later analysis, V and J genes were assigned by comparing TCR nucleotide sequences against IMGT/GENE-DB human TR gene sequences. A later analysis assigned CDR3 sequences and most-parsimonious VDJ recombination scenarios with the TCRdist pipeline. In a later analysis, each TCR beta chain was defined by its CDR3 amino acid sequence together with its V-gene family, and reads lacking a unique V-gene family were excluded. In a later analysis, 500 to 650 highly shared, low-generation-probability nucleotide sequences were removed to address suspected cross-contamination and a sequencing artifact. A later analysis calculated a clonal expansion index for each public chain from normalized within-repertoire ranks of inferred template counts. In a later analysis, generation probabilities were computed using a VDJ recombination model fitted to out-of-frame rearrangements, and the results were checked against IGoR. A later analysis scored TCR-TCR, TCR-HLA and TCR-CMV co-occurrence with hypergeometric tests, applying a repertoire-size bias correction to TCR pairs. To estimate false discovery rates, a later analysis permuted the HLA or CMV assignments 20 times. A later analysis grouped co-occurring TCRs with DBSCAN, adding TCRdist sequence similarity when clustering within HLA-allele-positive subsets. Repertoires with fewer than 30,000 or more than 120,000 public chains, plus five repertoires with anomalous nucleotide sharing, were excluded from co-occurrence clustering. TCRdb holds this immuneACCESS table with in-frame rearrangements only. Some clones are missing; in checked studies, unresolved V genes explain under half, and the rest has no known cause. The V and J calls and clone size come from that table; D and trimming were worked out from the DNA. This sample comprises fewer than 200,000 clones, 75% to 80% of them detected only once. Jointly, the top ten make up less than 8% of the sample.

The cohort consisted of some 730 healthy bone marrow donors. All cohort members were sampled while nominally healthy, although unrecorded immune exposures were likely present. The donor was CMV seropositive and belonged to the group of around 300 seropositive cohort members. A peripheral blood sample was provided by each donor, and peripheral blood mononuclear cells were used for TCR beta sequencing. Genomic DNA extraction from the blood cell samples was performed with the Qiagen DNeasy Blood Extraction Kit. The clonotype comes from a man aged 35 to 55 in good health and CMV-seropositive. Specimen: PBMCs. Here the chain combines TRBV5-1 and TRBJ2-7; too little of a D gene remains to name it. The bases read TGCGCCAGCAGCTGGTCCGGGTCCCCAACCTACGAGCAGTACTTC. Translated, it reads CASSWSGSPTYEQYF.